These T cell receptor beta chains were read from a single sample in a study of regulatory T cells in long-lasting Graves disease. TCRdb re-derived calls from the multiplex PCR reads in MiXCR, one entry per CDR3 protein. The sample lists over 400,000 distinct CDR3 sequences, about 14% occurring once. The data were also submitted as part of a second study, on T cells in Graves' hyperthyroidism and ophthalmopathy.

The material sequenced was peripheral blood mononuclear cells (PBMCs), taken at new diagnosis, from a patient treated with antithyroid drugs. These receptors all come from a woman aged 45-65 years with Graves disease. The CDR3 runs from the conserved cysteine through the conserved F or W. The order of the fields is clone size, V gene, D gene, J gene, CDR3 protein, CDR3 DNA. The D gene is left open where the match is weak. Clone sizes are given selectively: once, few, many, or a class where the clone is expanded.

size: .; V: TRBV5-5; D: TRBD1; J: TRBJ2-7; CDR3: CASSLATGGRWYF; DNA: TGTGCCAGCAGCTTGGCCACAGGGGGCAGGTGGTACTTC
size: many; V: TRBV30; D: .; J: TRBJ1-1; CDR3: CAWVWGEFTEAFF; DNA: TGTGCCTGGGTTTGGGGGGAATTCACTGAAGCTTTCTTT
size: many; V: TRBV10-3; D: .; J: TRBJ2-1; CDR3: CAISDSDNEQFF; DNA: TGTGCCATCAGTGACAGTGACAATGAGCAGTTCTTC
size: many; V: TRBV12-3/TRBV12-4; D: .; J: TRBJ2-7; CDR3: CASSRDPLWEQYF; DNA: TGTGCCAGCAGCCGGGACCCTCTCTGGGAGCAGTACTTC
size: many; V: TRBV5-1; D: TRBD2; J: TRBJ2-1; CDR3: CASSLQREGQNEQFF; DNA: TGCGCCAGCAGCTTGCAGCGGGAGGGCCAGAATGAGCAGTTCTTC
size: many; V: TRBV27; D: TRBD2; J: TRBJ2-2; CDR3: CASSLTNGRADTGELFF; DNA: TGTGCCAGCAGTTTAACTAACGGGAGGGCCGACACCGGGGAGCTGTTTTTT
size: many; V: TRBV28; D: TRBD1; J: TRBJ1-1; CDR3: CASSSGTGGHTEAFF; DNA: TGTGCCAGCAGTTCAGGGACAGGGGGTCACACTGAAGCTTTCTTT
size: many; V: TRBV29-1; D: .; J: TRBJ2-1; CDR3: CSGSYNEQFF; DNA: TGCAGCGGATCGTACAATGAGCAGTTCTTC
size: few; V: TRBV4-1; D: TRBD2; J: TRBJ2-7; CDR3: CASSQEWREVHEQYF; DNA: TGCGCCAGCAGCCAAGAATGGCGGGAGGTCCACGAGCAGTACTTC
size: .; V: TRBV27; D: TRBD1; J: TRBJ1-2; CDR3: CAGLTGGKGYTF; DNA: TGTGCCGGCCTAACAGGGGGCAAGGGCTACACCTTC
size: .; V: TRBV7-6; D: TRBD2; J: TRBJ2-1; CDR3: CASSLTKTSGYNEQFF; DNA: TGTGCCAGCAGCTTGACAAAGACTAGCGGATACAATGAGCAGTTCTTC
size: many; V: TRBV7-9; D: .; J: TRBJ2-4; CDR3: CASSPGAGPLVKNIQYF; DNA: TGTGCCAGCAGCCCTGGGGCCGGACCTTTGGTCAAAAACATTCAGTACTTC
size: few; V: TRBV9; D: .; J: TRBJ2-1; CDR3: CASSVNPRDSYNEQFF; DNA: TGTGCCAGCAGCGTCAACCCGCGGGACTCCTACAATGAGCAGTTCTTC
size: many; V: TRBV7-9; D: .; J: TRBJ2-7; CDR3: CASSFPGRPHEQYF; DNA: TGTGCCAGCAGCTTTCCGGGGCGGCCCCACGAGCAGTACTTC
size: many; V: TRBV6-5; D: .; J: TRBJ1-5; CDR3: CASSYGEDQPQHF; DNA: TGTGCCAGCAGTTATGGGGAGGATCAGCCCCAGCATTTT
size: .; V: TRBV27; D: .; J: TRBJ2-2; CDR3: CASSFLRANTGELFF; DNA: TGTGCCAGCAGTTTTCTGAGGGCCAACACCGGGGAGCTGTTTTTT
size: few; V: TRBV28; D: .; J: TRBJ2-2; CDR3: CASRSGVFGELFF; DNA: TGTGCCAGCAGATCCGGGGTATTCGGGGAGCTGTTTTTT
size: many; V: TRBV12-5; D: TRBD2; J: TRBJ2-1; CDR3: CASGTEREGGYNEQFF; DNA: TGTGCTAGTGGTACAGAGCGGGAGGGCGGGTACAATGAGCAGTTCTTC
size: many; V: TRBV27; D: .; J: TRBJ2-7; CDR3: CASSLWQAGYEQYF; DNA: TGTGCCAGCAGTTTATGGCAGGCTGGGTACGAGCAGTACTTC
size: .; V: TRBV3-1; D: .; J: TRBJ2-3; CDR3: CASSQEVISTDTQYF; DNA: TGTGCCAGCAGCCAAGAGGTCATAAGCACAGATACGCAGTATTTT
size: many; V: TRBV28; D: TRBD1; J: TRBJ1-2; CDR3: CASNTDRRNGYTF; DNA: TGTGCCAGCAACACGGACAGGAGGAATGGCTACACCTTC
size: many; V: TRBV27; D: TRBD2; J: TRBJ2-1; CDR3: CASSLLSSGGNEQFF; DNA: TGTGCCAGCAGTTTATTATCTAGCGGGGGGAATGAGCAGTTCTTC
size: many; V: TRBV2; D: TRBD2; J: TRBJ2-7; CDR3: CASRQGTNTYEQYF; DNA: TGTGCCAGCAGGCAAGGGACTAACACCTACGAGCAGTACTTC
size: many; V: TRBV28; D: .; J: TRBJ2-7; CDR3: CASSKTRPVDEQYF; DNA: TGTGCCAGCAGCAAAACCCGACCGGTGGACGAGCAGTACTTC
size: few; V: TRBV12-3/TRBV12-4; D: TRBD2; J: TRBJ2-1; CDR3: CASRSTSGRPGTKYNEQFF; DNA: TGTGCCAGCAGATCGACTAGCGGGAGGCCCGGCACCAAATACAATGAGCAGTTCTTC
size: .; V: TRBV5-1; D: TRBD2; J: TRBJ2-7; CDR3: CASSQRTSSYEQYF; DNA: TGCGCCAGCAGCCAAAGGACTAGCAGTTACGAGCAGTACTTC
size: .; V: TRBV19; D: TRBD2; J: TRBJ2-4; CDR3: CASSIDGLAGNIQYF; DNA: TGTGCCAGTAGTATAGATGGACTAGCGGGAAACATTCAGTACTTC
size: many; V: TRBV2; D: TRBD1; J: TRBJ2-7; CDR3: CASIRDRGFYEQYF; DNA: TGTGCCAGCATTCGGGACAGGGGATTTTACGAGCAGTACTTC
size: many; V: TRBV28; D: .; J: TRBJ1-3; CDR3: CASRPTGTGNTIYF; DNA: TGTGCCAGCAGGCCGACAGGAACTGGAAACACCATATATTTT
size: .; V: TRBV12-3/TRBV12-4; D: TRBD2; J: TRBJ2-1; CDR3: CASSPWRRDYHNEQFF; DNA: TGTGCCAGCAGCCCCTGGCGGCGGGACTACCACAATGAGCAGTTCTTC
size: many; V: TRBV7-9; D: TRBD2; J: TRBJ2-5; CDR3: CASSLETSGSQETQYF; DNA: TGTGCCAGCAGCTTAGAGACTAGCGGGAGCCAAGAGACCCAGTACTTC
size: .; V: TRBV3-1; D: TRBD2; J: TRBJ2-5; CDR3: CASSQYAGGAETQYF; DNA: TGTGCCAGCAGCCAATACGCGGGAGGAGCAGAGACCCAGTACTTC
size: many; V: TRBV29-1; D: .; J: TRBJ2-4; CDR3: CSVEYGAKNIQYF; DNA: TGCAGCGTTGAATATGGAGCCAAAAACATTCAGTACTTC
size: many; V: TRBV3-1; D: TRBD1; J: TRBJ2-5; CDR3: CASSQNPGGRETQYF; DNA: TGTGCCAGCAGCCAAAACCCAGGGGGCCGGGAGACCCAGTACTTC
size: .; V: TRBV9; D: TRBD2; J: TRBJ2-5; CDR3: CASSVYLAGVETQYF; DNA: TGTGCCAGCAGCGTATATCTAGCGGGAGTAGAGACCCAGTACTTC
size: many; V: TRBV28; D: .; J: TRBJ1-6; CDR3: CASMRGGNSPLHF; DNA: TGTGCCAGCATGCGGGGAGGGAATTCACCCCTCCACTTT
size: many; V: TRBV5-5; D: .; J: TRBJ1-1; CDR3: CASSLAYVQGTEAFF; DNA: TGTGCCAGCAGCTTGGCCTATGTCCAGGGGACTGAAGCTTTCTTT
size: many; V: TRBV9; D: TRBD1; J: TRBJ2-7; CDR3: CASSVDFDRERSEQYF; DNA: TGTGCCAGCAGCGTAGATTTTGACAGGGAGCGTAGCGAGCAGTACTTC
size: many; V: TRBV11-2; D: .; J: TRBJ2-1; CDR3: CASPAPDPNEQFF; DNA: TGTGCCAGCCCGGCCCCGGATCCCAATGAGCAGTTCTTC
size: many; V: TRBV12-3/TRBV12-4; D: .; J: TRBJ1-2; CDR3: CASDPGGATNYGYTF; DNA: TGTGCCAGCGACCCCGGGGGGGCGACTAACTATGGCTACACCTTC
size: many; V: TRBV5-1; D: TRBD2; J: TRBJ2-7; CDR3: CASSFSSGRAHEQYF; DNA: TGCGCCAGCAGCTTCTCAAGCGGGAGGGCCCACGAGCAGTACTTC
size: many; V: TRBV3-1; D: .; J: TRBJ1-1; CDR3: CASSQGQQGWAFF; DNA: TGTGCCAGCAGCCAAGGACAGCAGGGGTGGGCTTTCTTT
size: many; V: TRBV2; D: .; J: TRBJ1-1; CDR3: CASRVQGTFTEAFF; DNA: TGTGCCAGCAGAGTGCAGGGAACCTTCACTGAAGCTTTCTTT
size: few; V: TRBV5-4; D: TRBD2; J: TRBJ2-3; CDR3: CASSLAGTSGDTQYF; DNA: TGTGCCAGCAGCTTGGCCGGGACTAGTGGAGATACGCAGTATTTT
size: .; V: TRBV30; D: .; J: TRBJ2-5; CDR3: CAWSVSGSTGETQYF; DNA: TGTGCCTGGAGTGTTTCCGGATCGACTGGCGAGACCCAGTACTTC
size: many; V: TRBV12-3/TRBV12-4; D: .; J: TRBJ2-1; CDR3: CASSSRQHNEQFF; DNA: TGTGCCAGCAGTTCACGGCAGCACAATGAGCAGTTCTTC
size: many; V: TRBV7-2; D: .; J: TRBJ2-1; CDR3: CASRINEQFF; DNA: TGTGCCAGCAGAATCAATGAGCAGTTCTTC
size: many; V: TRBV6-5; D: .; J: TRBJ2-1; CDR3: CASSYSMAEQFF; DNA: TGTGCCAGCAGTTACTCTATGGCCGAGCAGTTCTTC
size: .; V: TRBV5-1; D: TRBD1; J: TRBJ2-2; CDR3: CASSLQGASDTGELLF; DNA: TGCGCCAGCAGCTTGCAGGGGGCATCGGACACCGGGGAGCTGCTTTTT
size: .; V: TRBV10-3; D: .; J: TRBJ2-2; CDR3: CAIRSRPYTGELFF; DNA: TGTGCCATCAGGTCCAGGCCTTACACCGGGGAGCTGTTTTTT
size: .; V: TRBV7-3; D: TRBD2; J: TRBJ2-1; CDR3: CASSLMPSGRPNEQFF; DNA: TGTGCCAGCAGCTTAATGCCTAGCGGGAGGCCGAATGAGCAGTTCTTC
size: .; V: TRBV6-1; D: .; J: TRBJ2-2; CDR3: CASSEAPWEAGELFF; DNA: TGTGCCAGCAGTGAAGCGCCCTGGGAGGCCGGGGAGCTGTTTTTT
size: many; V: TRBV28; D: TRBD1; J: TRBJ1-6; CDR3: CASSFGQGNSPLHF; DNA: TGTGCCAGCAGCTTCGGACAGGGTAATTCACCCCTCCACTTT
size: many; V: TRBV7-2; D: .; J: TRBJ2-2; CDR3: CASSFSFPLAGPNTGELFF; DNA: TGTGCCAGCAGCTTCTCATTTCCTTTGGCGGGACCGAACACCGGGGAGCTGTTTTTT
size: few; V: TRBV4-1; D: .; J: TRBJ1-2; CDR3: CASSQGRLSGGYTF; DNA: TGCGCCAGCAGCCAAGGACGACTAAGCGGGGGCTACACCTTC
size: few; V: TRBV28; D: .; J: TRBJ2-1; CDR3: CASSLGGGGIYNEQFF; DNA: TGTGCCAGCAGCCTCGGTGGAGGAGGAATCTACAATGAGCAGTTCTTC
size: few; V: TRBV4-2; D: TRBD2; J: TRBJ2-2; CDR3: CASSKGTSGDTGELFF; DNA: TGTGCCAGCAGCAAGGGGACTAGCGGGGACACCGGGGAGCTGTTTTTT
size: .; V: TRBV30; D: .; J: TRBJ2-3; CDR3: CAWSPGLATDTQYF; DNA: TGTGCCTGGAGCCCCGGGCTTGCCACAGATACGCAGTATTTT